This TCR beta chain came from a study of blood T cell repertoires in COVID-19. About the research overall: Sites in the United States, Italy and Spain provided acute and convalescent COVID-19 samples. Nucleic acid was either cDNA or gDNA, and it came from T cells, B-cell-depleted T cells, or PBMCs.

Methods used by the authors: How many nucleated cells were present was estimated from reference gene primer amplification. The protocol was immunoSEQ multiplex PCR, while the TCRdb copy is restricted to in-frame clones and leaves out a portion. The DNA gave D and trimming, while V, J and clone size come from that table. Seen here are around 65,000 clones, 60% to 85% observed once, and the top ten hold 16%. The CDR3 has 17 amino acids. CDR1 and CDR2 from the germline V gene are LGHNA and YNFKEQ. J lost 4 bases, V lost 0 bases, and 4 bases had no gene match. The genes are TRBV4-2 and TRBJ2-3; TRBD2 aligns across 13 bases. This sequence originates from a man aged 55 to 70 with acute or convalescent COVID-19. Sequences were obtained from peripheral blood. The CDR3 bases are TGTGCCAGCAGCCAAGAACTAGCGGGGGGGCCGGCAGATACGCAGTATTTT. Its translation is CASSQELAGGPADTQYF.